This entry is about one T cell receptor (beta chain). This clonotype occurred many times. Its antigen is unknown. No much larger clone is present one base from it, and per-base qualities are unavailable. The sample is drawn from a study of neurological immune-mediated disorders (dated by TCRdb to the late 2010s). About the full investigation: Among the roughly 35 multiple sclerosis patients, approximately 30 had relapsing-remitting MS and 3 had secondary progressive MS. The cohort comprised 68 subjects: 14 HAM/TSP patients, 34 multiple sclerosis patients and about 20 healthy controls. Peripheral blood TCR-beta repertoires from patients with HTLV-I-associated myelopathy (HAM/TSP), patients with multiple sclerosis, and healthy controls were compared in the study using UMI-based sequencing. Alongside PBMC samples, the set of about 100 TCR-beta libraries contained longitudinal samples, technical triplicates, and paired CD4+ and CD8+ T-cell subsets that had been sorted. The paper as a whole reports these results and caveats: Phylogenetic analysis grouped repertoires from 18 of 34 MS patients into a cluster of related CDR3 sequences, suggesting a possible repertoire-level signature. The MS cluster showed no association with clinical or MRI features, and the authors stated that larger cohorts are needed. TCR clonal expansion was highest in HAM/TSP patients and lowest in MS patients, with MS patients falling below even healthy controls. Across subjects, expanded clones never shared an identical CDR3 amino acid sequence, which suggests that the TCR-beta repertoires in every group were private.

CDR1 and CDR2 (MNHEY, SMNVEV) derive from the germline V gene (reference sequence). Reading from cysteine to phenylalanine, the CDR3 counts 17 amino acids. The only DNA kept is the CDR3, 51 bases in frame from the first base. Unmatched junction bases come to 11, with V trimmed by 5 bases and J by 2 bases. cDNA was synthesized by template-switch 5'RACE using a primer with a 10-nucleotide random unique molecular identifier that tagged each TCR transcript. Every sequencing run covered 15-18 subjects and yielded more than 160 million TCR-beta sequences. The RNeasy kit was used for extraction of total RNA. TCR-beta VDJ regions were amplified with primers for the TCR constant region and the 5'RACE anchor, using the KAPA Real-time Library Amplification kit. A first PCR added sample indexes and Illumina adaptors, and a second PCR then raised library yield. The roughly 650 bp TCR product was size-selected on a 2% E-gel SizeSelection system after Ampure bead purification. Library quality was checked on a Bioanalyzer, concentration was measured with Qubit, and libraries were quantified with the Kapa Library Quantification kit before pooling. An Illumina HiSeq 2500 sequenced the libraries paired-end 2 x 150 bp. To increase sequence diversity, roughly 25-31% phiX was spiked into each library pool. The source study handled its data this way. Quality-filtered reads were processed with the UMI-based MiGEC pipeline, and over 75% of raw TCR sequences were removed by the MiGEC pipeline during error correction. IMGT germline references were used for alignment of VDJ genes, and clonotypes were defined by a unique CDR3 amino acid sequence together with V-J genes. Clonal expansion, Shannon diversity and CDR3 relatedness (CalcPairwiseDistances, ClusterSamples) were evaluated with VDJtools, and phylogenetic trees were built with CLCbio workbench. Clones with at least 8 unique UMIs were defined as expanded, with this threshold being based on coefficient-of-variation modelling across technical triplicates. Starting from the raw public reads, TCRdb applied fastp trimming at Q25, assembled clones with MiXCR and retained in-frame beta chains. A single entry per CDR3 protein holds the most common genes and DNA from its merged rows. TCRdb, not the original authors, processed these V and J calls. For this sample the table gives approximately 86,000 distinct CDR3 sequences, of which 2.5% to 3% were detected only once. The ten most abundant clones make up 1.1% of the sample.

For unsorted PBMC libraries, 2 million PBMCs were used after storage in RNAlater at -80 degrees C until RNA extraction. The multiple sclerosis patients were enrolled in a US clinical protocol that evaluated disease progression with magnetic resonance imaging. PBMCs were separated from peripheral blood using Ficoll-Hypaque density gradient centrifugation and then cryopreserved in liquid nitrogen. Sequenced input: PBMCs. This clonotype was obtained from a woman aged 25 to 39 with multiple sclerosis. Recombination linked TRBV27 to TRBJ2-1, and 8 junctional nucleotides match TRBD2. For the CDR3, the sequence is CASSEIPSGSTYNEQFF. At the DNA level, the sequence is TGTGCCAGCAGTGAGATCCCAAGCGGGAGCACCTACAATGAGCAGTTCTTC.